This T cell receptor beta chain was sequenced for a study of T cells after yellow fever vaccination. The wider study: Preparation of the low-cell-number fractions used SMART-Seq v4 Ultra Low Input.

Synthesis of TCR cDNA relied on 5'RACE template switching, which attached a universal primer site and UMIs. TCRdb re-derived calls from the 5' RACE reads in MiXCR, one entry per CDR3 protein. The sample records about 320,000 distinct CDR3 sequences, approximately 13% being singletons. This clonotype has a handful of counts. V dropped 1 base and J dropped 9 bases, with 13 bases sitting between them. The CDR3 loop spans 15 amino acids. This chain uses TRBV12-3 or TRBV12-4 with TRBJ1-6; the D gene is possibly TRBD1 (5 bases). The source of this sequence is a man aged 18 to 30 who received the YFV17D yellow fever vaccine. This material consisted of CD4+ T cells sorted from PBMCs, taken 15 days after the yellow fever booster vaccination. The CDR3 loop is CASSLGQGEGSPLHF. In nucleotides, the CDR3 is TGTGCCAGCAGTTTAGGCCAAGGGGAAGGTTCACCCCTCCACTTT.